The 24 T cell receptor beta chains below all came from one sample that was sequenced in a study of blood T cell repertoires in COVID-19. TCRdb's table, derived via immunoSEQ multiplex PCR, lists solely in-frame clones and lacks some. This table has hundreds of thousands of clones, about 89% appearing once. The sample was PBMCs or T cells enriched from blood (not recorded which). These receptors were collected from a man aged 35 to 55 in a cohort exposed to, infected with or recovered from COVID-19 (not recorded which).

The chain employs TRBV19 and TRBJ2-1; 10 positions agree with TRBD2. This CDR3 comprises 14 residues. With 8 bases clipped from V and 10 bases from J, the junction kept 11 bases outside the gene matches. Germline V gives CDR1 LNHDA, CDR2 SQIVND (reference sequence). This chain's CDR3 is CASSGLAGVVEQFF. As DNA, the CDR3 is TGTGCCAGTTCAGGGCTAGCGGGAGTGGTGGAGCAGTTCTTC.

The V gene is TRBV27, the J gene TRBJ1-2, with a tentative D call TRBD1 (5 bases). Trimming took 2 bases from V and 0 from J, leaving 13 bases between them. The CDR3 is made up of 16 amino acids. CDR1 is MNHEY, CDR2 SMNVEV, per germline (reference sequence). This CDR3 reads CASSLTGRGTNYGYTF. The CDR3 DNA is TGTGCCAGCAGTTTAACCGGCCGGGGGACTAACTATGGCTACACCTTC.

J is TRBJ1-6 and V is TRBV28; D perhaps matches TRBD1 (6 bases). Trimming removed 6 bases from V and 10 bases from J, with 16 bases in between. This CDR3 spans 14 amino acids. Looked up from germline, CDR1 is MDHEN and CDR2 is SYDVKM. The CDR3 loop is CASSQTGLASPLHF. Here the CDR3 DNA reads TGTGCCAGCAGCCAAACAGGGTTAGCCTCACCCCTCCACTTT. The full variable domain, rest sourced from reference TRBV28 and TRBJ1-6, is DVKVTQSSRYLVKRTGEKVFLECVQDMDHENMFWYRQDPGLGLRLIYFSYDVKMKEKGDIPEGYSVSREKKERFSLILESASTNQTSMYLCASSQTGLASPLHFGNGTRLTVT.

In its sample, this clone was seen a few times. The rearrangement links TRBV27 to TRBJ2-3; the match to TRBD2 covers 10 bases. Germline assignment: CDR1 MNHEY and CDR2 SMNVEV (reference sequence). This CDR3 has 16 amino acids. V lost 5 bases to trimming and J lost 6 bases; unmatched junction nucleotides: 11. The CDR3 region is CASSLPREAGGDTQYF. Written as DNA, the CDR3 is TGTGCCAGCAGTCTACCCCGGGAAGCGGGAGGGGATACGCAGTATTTT.

This chain connects TRBV5-1 to TRBJ2-7; a possible D gene is TRBD2 (6 bases). The CDR3 extends over 15 amino acids. Trimming stripped 1 base from V and 7 bases from J, with 18 bases between. Germline values: CDR1 SGHRS, CDR2 YFSETQ. The CDR3 spells CASSLQVGTASEQYF. The CDR3 DNA sequence: TGCGCCAGCAGCTTGCAGGTCGGGACTGCATCTGAGCAGTACTTC.

Only one count was recorded for this clone. The chain uses TRBV5-1 and TRBJ2-2; TRBD2 matches 11 bases. V was clipped by 10 bases and J by 2 bases; unmatched bases: 13. CDR3 length: 17 amino acids. Germline lookup yields CDR1 SGHRS and CDR2 YFSETQ. The CDR3 DNA reads as TGCGCCTCGGGGTCGGGACTAGCGGTAATAAACACCGGGGAGCTGTTTTTT. Its protein product is CASGSGLAVINTGELFF.

Details on this clone: This specimen includes other DNA sequences encoding the same CDR3. The chain couples TRBV5-4 to TRBJ1-2; D gene ambiguous. Germline V gene sequence: CDR1 SGHNT, CDR2 YYREEE (reference sequence). V lost 0 bases to trimming and J lost 3 bases, with 6 bases between them. This CDR3 region has 13 residues. The CDR3 spells CASSLGQDYGYTF. DNA of the CDR3: TGTGCCAGCAGCTTGGGCCAGGACTATGGCTACACCTTC.

This chain's CDR3 is CASSPAAGHYQETQYF. The CDR3 coding sequence is TGTGCCAGCAGTCCTGCCGCCGGACATTACCAAGAGACCCAGTACTTC. The rearrangement joins TRBV2 to TRBJ2-5, with D perhaps matching TRBD1 (5 bases). The V end lost 5 bases, the J end lost 0 bases, and 16 bases lay between the germline ends. CDR3 size: 16 residues. Germline CDR1 SNHLY, CDR2 FYNNEI.

This chain joins TRBV5-1 and TRBJ1-2; D is perhaps TRBD1 (6 bases). Per the germline V gene, CDR1 is SGHRS and CDR2 is YFSETQ. V lost 7 bases to trimming and J lost 6 bases, with 16 bases between them. The CDR3 spans 13 residues. The CDR3 DNA follows: TGCGCCAGCTCAGAAGGGGGAGATAATGGCTACACCTTC. Encoded protein: CASSEGGDNGYTF.

V is TRBV28 and J is TRBJ2-3; 8 bases are shared with TRBD1. This CDR3 has 14 residues. The ends lost 3 bases at V and 1 base at J; junction bases unmatched: 0. The V gene's germline CDR1 is MDHEN and CDR2 SYDVKM. The CDR3 DNA reads as TGTGCCAGCAGTTTGGGACAGGGCACAGATACGCAGTATTTT. The encoded protein is CASSLGQGTDTQYF.

V gene TRBV7-9 combines with J gene TRBJ2-5; 8 nucleotides match TRBD1. The CDR3 has 15 amino acids. V dropped 3 bases and J dropped 3; count of bases not matched to a gene: 6. Germline assignment: CDR1 SEHNR and CDR2 FQNEAQ (reference sequence). The CDR3 spells CASSFDRGGEETQYF. In DNA form, the CDR3 reads TGTGCCAGCAGCTTCGACAGGGGAGGCGAAGAGACCCAGTACTTC.

The chain combines TRBV6-5 with TRBJ2-1; possibly TRBD1 for D (6 bases). Germline values: CDR1 MNHEY, CDR2 SVGAGI. Trimming left V 7 bases short and J 7 bases short, with 17 bases between. CDR3 size: 14 residues. CDR3 nucleotide sequence: TGTGCCAGCACACTCCTGGACAGAGGGAATGAGCAGTTCTTC. Residues: CASTLLDRGNEQFF.

The chain uses TRBV5-1 and TRBJ2-1; 16 bases are a match to TRBD2. This CDR3 comprises 16 residues. Germline loops: CDR1 SGHRS, CDR2 YFSETQ. After removal of 4 bases from V and 6 bases from J, the junction contained 4 bases not matched to a gene. The CDR3 loop is CASSVGTSGRGNEQFF. The CDR3 nucleotides are TGCGCCAGCAGCGTGGGGACTAGCGGGAGGGGCAATGAGCAGTTCTTC.

The chain recombines TRBV2 with TRBJ2-2; the D is unclear. Trimming stripped 8 bases from V and 7 bases from J, with 5 bases between. Looked up from germline, CDR1 is SNHLY and CDR2 is FYNNEI. The CDR3 runs 10 residues. Written as DNA, the CDR3 is TGTGCCAGCTCCAACGGGGAGCTGTTTTTT. Translating it yields CASSNGELFF.

To note about this clone: In the same sample, other DNA sequences code for this CDR3. The V gene is TRBV14, the J gene TRBJ2-1; 15 bases are shared with TRBD2. The V and J ends lost 4 bases and 10 bases, in that order; junction bases with no gene match: 5. This CDR3 region has 15 residues. In germline, CDR1 is SGHDN, CDR2 FVKESK. The CDR3: CASSPGLAGGGEQFF. CDR3 in DNA: TGTGCCAGCAGCCCGGGACTAGCGGGAGGTGGAGAGCAGTTCTTC.

The V call is TRBV6-4, the J call TRBJ1-2; TRBD1 aligns across 11 bases. The V gene's germline CDR1 is MRHNA and CDR2 SNTAGT. V shed 7 bases, J shed 8 bases, and the junction held 9 bases outside the gene matches. CDR3 length equals 14 residues. The CDR3 nucleotides read TGTGCCAGCATCCTGGACAGGGGGCTTCGGGGCTACACCTTC. It is translated as CASILDRGLRGYTF.

The V gene is TRBV3-1 (or the pseudogene TRBV3-2), the J gene TRBJ2-3, with 13 nucleotides matching TRBD2. With V trimmed by 4 bases and J by 4 bases, 14 bases remained unmatched. The CDR3 extends over 19 amino acids. Germline V gene sequence: CDR1 LGHDT, CDR2 YNNKEL (reference sequence). The CDR3 loop reads CASSRRGLAGTRGPDTQYF. The CDR3 nucleotides read TGTGCCAGCAGCCGCCGGGGACTAGCGGGGACAAGGGGCCCAGATACGCAGTATTTT.

As DNA, the CDR3 is TGTGCCAGCAGCGGACCACAGGGCTATAATTCACCCCTCCACTTT. Residues: CASSGPQGYNSPLHF. This chain uses TRBV9 with TRBJ1-6; D might be TRBD1 (6 bases). Germline loops: CDR1 SGDLS, CDR2 YYNGEE. This CDR3 comprises 15 residues. The germline V and J ends were trimmed by 3 bases and 3 bases, with 10 bases remaining between them.

This sequence joins TRBV2 and TRBJ2-7; TRBD1 aligns across 9 bases. Per germline, CDR1 SNHLY and CDR2 FYNNEI. This CDR3 comprises 14 residues. Trimming removed 7 bases from V and 7 bases from J; junction bases left unmatched: 11. CDR3 sequence: CASTPDRGLREQYF. In nucleotides, the CDR3 is TGTGCCAGCACTCCGGACAGGGGATTGAGAGAGCAGTACTTC.

CDR3 loop: CASSLAGGGYEQYF. The CDR3 DNA reads as TGTGCCAGCAGCTTAGCGGGGGGGGGCTACGAGCAGTACTTC. The V gene is TRBV5-4, the J gene TRBJ2-7, with 10 bases that match TRBD2. V trimming: 2 bases; J trimming: 3 bases; junction bases outside the gene matches: 2. CDR1 and CDR2 (germline): SGHNT, YYREEE (reference sequence). The CDR3 is made up of 14 amino acids.

This rearrangement joins TRBV7-2 to TRBJ2-3, with TRBD1 identical over 11 bases. Unmatched junction bases numbered 4, after V lost 4 bases and J lost 4 bases. The CDR3 is 15 residues long. Germline V lookup: CDR1 SGHTA, CDR2 FQGNSA. The CDR3: CASSSGGQGADTQYF. CDR3 nucleotide sequence: TGTGCCAGCAGCTCAGGGGGACAGGGGGCAGATACGCAGTATTTT.

Regarding this clone: This same CDR3 is encoded by further DNA sequences in the sample. The rearrangement joins TRBV19 to TRBJ2-3; 9 nucleotides agree with TRBD2. The V gene end was trimmed by 3 bases and the J gene end by 0 bases; junction bases not matched to a gene: 1. Germline V gene sequence: CDR1 LNHDA, CDR2 SQIVND (reference sequence). This CDR3 has 15 residues. For the CDR3, the DNA is TGTGCCAGTAGTATCAGCGGGAGGAGCACAGATACGCAGTATTTT. This gives the protein CASSISGRSTDTQYF. The entire variable domain, with the rest obtained from reference TRBV19 and TRBJ2-3, is as follows: DGGITQSPKYLFRKEGQNVTLSCEQNLNHDAMYWYRQDPGQGLRLIYYSQIVNDFQKGDIAEGYSVSREKKESFPLTVTSAQKNPTAFYLCASSISGRSTDTQYFGPGTRLTVL.

This clone is a singleton in its sample. This sequence joins TRBV18 and TRBJ1-3; 8 bases line up with TRBD1. CDR3 length: 16 amino acids. Germline V gives CDR1 KGHSH, CDR2 LQKENI. Trimming removed 4 bases from V and 2 bases from J; junction bases left unmatched: 7. CDR3 loop: CASSLSTGDPGNTIYF. The DNA for the CDR3 is TGTGCCAGCTCACTTTCGACAGGGGATCCTGGAAACACCATATATTTT.

The chain combines TRBV27 with TRBJ2-6; D call uncertain. The CDR3 covers 14 residues. Germline CDR1 MNHEY, CDR2 SMNVEV (reference sequence). The ends were cut back, 6 bases at V and 1 base at J, with 7 bases in the middle. CDR3 loop: CASRPTSGANVLTF. The CDR3 nucleotides read TGTGCCAGCAGACCAACTTCTGGGGCCAACGTCCTGACTTTC.